The text below deals with one TCR beta chain. Its antigen specificity is not known. No base quality information exists; no much larger clone differs at one position. Preparation of the library involved the immunoSEQ multiplex PCR assay. TCRdb retrieved this table from immuneACCESS and kept in-frame rearrangements only. Not all clones are present; in checked studies, unresolved V genes account for under half, and no reason is known for the remainder. The sample table contains approximately 120,000 clones; only one count was recorded for about 87% of them. The ten biggest clones cover around 3% of the sample. The data are from a study of control samples from healthy donors and cancer patients (dated by TCRdb to about 2020). From cysteine to phenylalanine, the CDR3 is 17 amino acids long. The entry retains the CDR3 DNA only, 51 bases that are in frame from base 1. The junction carries 25 bases between V and J, which are trimmed by 7 bases and 4 bases respectively. CDR1 MDHEN and CDR2 SYDVKM were looked up in the germline V gene.

In this chain, TRBV28 is recombined with TRBJ1-2; TRBD1 is a possible D gene, resting on 5 matching bases. This TCR came from a man aged 55 to 70 in good health. Input material: blood. The nucleotide sequence reads as follows: TGTGCCAGCAAAGTCGTTGGGGGAGGTACAGCATTCTATGGCTACACCTTC. This codes for CASKVVGGGTAFYGYTF.